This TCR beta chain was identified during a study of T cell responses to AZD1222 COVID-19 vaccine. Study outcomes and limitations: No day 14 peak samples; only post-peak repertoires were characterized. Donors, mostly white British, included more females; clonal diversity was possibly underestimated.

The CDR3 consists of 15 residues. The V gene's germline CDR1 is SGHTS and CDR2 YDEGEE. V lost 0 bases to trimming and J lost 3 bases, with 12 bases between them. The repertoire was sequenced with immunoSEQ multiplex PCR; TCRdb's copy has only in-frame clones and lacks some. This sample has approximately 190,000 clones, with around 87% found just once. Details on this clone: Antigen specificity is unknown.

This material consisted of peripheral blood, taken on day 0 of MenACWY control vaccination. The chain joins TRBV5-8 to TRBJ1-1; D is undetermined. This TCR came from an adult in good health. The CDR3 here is CASSLGLGSYTEAFF. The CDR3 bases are TGTGCCAGCAGCTTGGGGCTTGGTTCTTACACTGAAGCTTTCTTT.